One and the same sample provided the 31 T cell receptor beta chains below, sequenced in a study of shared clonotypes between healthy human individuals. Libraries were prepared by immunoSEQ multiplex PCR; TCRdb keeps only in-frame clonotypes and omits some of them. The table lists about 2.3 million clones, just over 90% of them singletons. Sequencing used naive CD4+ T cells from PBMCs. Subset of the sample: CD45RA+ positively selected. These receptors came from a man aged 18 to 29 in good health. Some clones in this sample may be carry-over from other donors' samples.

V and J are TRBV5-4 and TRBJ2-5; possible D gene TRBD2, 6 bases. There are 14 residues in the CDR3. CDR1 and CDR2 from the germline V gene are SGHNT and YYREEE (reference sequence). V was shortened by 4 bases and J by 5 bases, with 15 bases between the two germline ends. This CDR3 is CASSPGGAVETQYF. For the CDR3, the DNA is TGTGCCAGCAGCCCCGGGGGAGCGGTGGAGACCCAGTACTTC.

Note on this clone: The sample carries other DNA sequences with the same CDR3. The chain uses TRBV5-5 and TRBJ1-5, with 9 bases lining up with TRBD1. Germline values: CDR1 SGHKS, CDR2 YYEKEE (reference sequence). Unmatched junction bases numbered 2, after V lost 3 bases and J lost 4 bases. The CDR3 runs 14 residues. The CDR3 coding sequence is TGTGCCAGCAGCTGGGACAGGGCTAATCAGCCCCAGCATTTT. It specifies CASSWDRANQPQHF.

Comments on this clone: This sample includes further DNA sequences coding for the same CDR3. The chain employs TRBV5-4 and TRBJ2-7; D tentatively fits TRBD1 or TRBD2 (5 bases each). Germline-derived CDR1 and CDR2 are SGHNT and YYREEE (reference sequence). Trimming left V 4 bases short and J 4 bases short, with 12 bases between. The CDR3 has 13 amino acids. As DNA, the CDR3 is TGTGCCAGCAGCCGGGACGGATATTACGAGCAGTACTTC. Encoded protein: CASSRDGYYEQYF. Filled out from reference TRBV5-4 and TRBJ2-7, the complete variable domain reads ETGVTQSPTHLIKTRGQQVTLRCSSQSGHNTVSWYQQALGQGPQFIFQYYREEENGRGNFPPRFSGLQFPNYSSELNVNALELDDSALYLCASSRDGYYEQYFGPGTRLTVT.

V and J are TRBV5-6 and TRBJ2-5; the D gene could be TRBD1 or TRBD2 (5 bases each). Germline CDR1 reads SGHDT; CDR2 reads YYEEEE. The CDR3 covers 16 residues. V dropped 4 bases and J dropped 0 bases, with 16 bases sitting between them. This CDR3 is CASSLWGPMYQETQYF. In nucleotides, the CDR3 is TGTGCCAGCAGCCTCTGGGGACCGATGTACCAAGAGACCCAGTACTTC.

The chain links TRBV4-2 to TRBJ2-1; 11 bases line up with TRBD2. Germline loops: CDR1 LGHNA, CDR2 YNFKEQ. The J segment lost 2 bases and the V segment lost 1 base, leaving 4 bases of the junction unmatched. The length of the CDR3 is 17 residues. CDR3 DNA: TGTGCCAGCAGCCAAGGCGGGACTAGCGGCCCCTACAATGAGCAGTTCTTC. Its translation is CASSQGGTSGPYNEQFF.

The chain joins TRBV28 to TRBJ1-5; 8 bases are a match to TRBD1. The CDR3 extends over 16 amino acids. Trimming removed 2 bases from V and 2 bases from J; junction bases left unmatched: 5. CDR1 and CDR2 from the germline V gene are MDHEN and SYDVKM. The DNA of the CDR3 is TGTGCCAGCAGTTTAACAGGACAGGGAGGCAATCAGCCCCAGCATTTT. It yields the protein CASSLTGQGGNQPQHF.

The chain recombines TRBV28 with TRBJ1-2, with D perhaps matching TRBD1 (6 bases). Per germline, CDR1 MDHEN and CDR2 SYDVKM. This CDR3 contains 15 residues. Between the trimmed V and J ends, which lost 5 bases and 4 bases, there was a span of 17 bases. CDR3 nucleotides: TGTGCCAGCAGTACTCACATTACAGGGTTCTATGGCTACACCTTC. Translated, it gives CASSTHITGFYGYTF.

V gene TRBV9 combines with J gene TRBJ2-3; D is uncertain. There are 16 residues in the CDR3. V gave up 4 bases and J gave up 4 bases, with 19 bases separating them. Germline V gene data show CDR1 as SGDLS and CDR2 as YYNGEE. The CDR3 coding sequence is TGTGCCAGCAGCCGTAGAATGGCCCTAGGGCCAGATACGCAGTATTTT. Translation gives CASSRRMALGPDTQYF. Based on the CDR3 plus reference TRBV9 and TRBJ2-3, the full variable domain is DSGVTQTPKHLITATGQRVTLRCSPRSGDLSVYWYQQSLDQGLQFLIQYYNGEERAKGNILERFSAQQFPDLHSELNLSSLELGDSALYFCASSRRMALGPDTQYFGPGTRLTVL.

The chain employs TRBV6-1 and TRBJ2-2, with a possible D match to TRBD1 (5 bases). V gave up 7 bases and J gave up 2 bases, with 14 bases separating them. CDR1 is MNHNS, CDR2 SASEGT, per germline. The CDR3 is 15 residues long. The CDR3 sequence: CASTSYRTNTGELFF. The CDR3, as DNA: TGTGCCAGCACCAGTTACAGGACCAACACCGGGGAGCTGTTTTTT.

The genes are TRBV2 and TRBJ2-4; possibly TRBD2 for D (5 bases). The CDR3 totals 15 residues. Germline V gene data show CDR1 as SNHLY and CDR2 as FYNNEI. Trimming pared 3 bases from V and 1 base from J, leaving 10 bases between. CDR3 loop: CASSDHRGAKNIQYF. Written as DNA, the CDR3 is TGTGCCAGCAGTGATCACCGAGGGGCCAAAAACATTCAGTACTTC.

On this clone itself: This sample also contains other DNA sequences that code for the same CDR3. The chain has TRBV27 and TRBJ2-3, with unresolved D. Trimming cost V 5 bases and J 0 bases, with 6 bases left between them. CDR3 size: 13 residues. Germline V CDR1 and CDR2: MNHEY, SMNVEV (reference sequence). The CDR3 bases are TGTGCCAGCAGTCCCCTTAGCACAGATACGCAGTATTTT. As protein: CASSPLSTDTQYF.

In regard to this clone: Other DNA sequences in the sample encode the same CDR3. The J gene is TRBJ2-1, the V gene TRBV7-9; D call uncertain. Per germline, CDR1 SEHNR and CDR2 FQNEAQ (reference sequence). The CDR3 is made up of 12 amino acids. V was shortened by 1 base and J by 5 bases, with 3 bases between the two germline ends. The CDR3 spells CASSLVNNEQFF. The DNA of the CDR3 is TGTGCCAGCAGCTTAGTAAACAATGAGCAGTTCTTC. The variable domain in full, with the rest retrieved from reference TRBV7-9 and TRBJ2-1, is DTGVSQNPRHKITKRGQNVTFRCDPISEHNRLYWYRQTLGQGPEFLTYFQNEAQLEKSRLLSDRFSAERPKGSFSTLEIQRTEQGDSAMYLCASSLVNNEQFFGPGTRLTVL.

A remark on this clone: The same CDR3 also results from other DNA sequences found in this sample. CDR3 DNA: TGTGCCAGCAGCCAATCCCTTAAGACCCAGTACTTC. This gives the protein CASSQSLKTQYF. The V gene is TRBV14, the J gene TRBJ2-5; no reliable D call. Germline values: CDR1 SGHDN, CDR2 FVKESK. This CDR3 is 12 amino acids long. V lost 2 bases and J 6 bases, leaving 7 bases between the germline ends. The whole variable domain, filled in from reference TRBV14 and TRBJ2-5, reads EAGVTQFPSHSVIEKGQTVTLRCDPISGHDNLYWYRRVMGKEIKFLLHFVKESKQDESGMPNNRFLAERTGGTYSTLKVQPAELEDSGVYFCASSQSLKTQYFGPGTRLLVL.

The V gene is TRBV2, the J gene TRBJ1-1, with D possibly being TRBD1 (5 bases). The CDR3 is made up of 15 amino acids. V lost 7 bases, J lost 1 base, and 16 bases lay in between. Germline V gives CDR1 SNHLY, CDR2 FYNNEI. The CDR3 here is CASTLGGVTNTEAFF. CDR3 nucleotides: TGTGCCAGCACCCTGGGGGGAGTAACGAACACTGAAGCTTTCTTT. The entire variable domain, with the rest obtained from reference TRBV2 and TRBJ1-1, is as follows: EPEVTQTPSHQVTQMGQEVILRCVPISNHLYFYWYRQILGQKVEFLVSFYNNEISEKSEIFDDQFSVERPDGSNFTLKIRSTKLEDSAMYFCASTLGGVTNTEAFFGQGTRLTVV.

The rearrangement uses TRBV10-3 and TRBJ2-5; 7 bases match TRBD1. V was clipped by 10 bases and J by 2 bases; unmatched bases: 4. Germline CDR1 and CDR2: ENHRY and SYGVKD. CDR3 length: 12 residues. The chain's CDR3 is CATSTGQETQYF. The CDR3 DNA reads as TGTGCCACCTCGACAGGGCAAGAGACCCAGTACTTC.

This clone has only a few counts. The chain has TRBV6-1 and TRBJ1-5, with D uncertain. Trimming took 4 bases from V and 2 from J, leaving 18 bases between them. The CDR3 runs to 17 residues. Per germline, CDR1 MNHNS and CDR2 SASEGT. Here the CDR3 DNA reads TGTGCCAGCAGTGGGACCGTTTCCAGCGAGCGCAATCAGCCCCAGCATTTT. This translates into CASSGTVSSERNQPQHF.

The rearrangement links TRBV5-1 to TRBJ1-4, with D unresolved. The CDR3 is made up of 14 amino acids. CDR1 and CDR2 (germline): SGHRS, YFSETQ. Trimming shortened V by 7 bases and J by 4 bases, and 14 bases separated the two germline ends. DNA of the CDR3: TGCGCCAGCGCCCCAGGCATCGGTAATGAAAAACTGTTTTTT. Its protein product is CASAPGIGNEKLFF.

The CDR3 DNA reads as TGTGCCAGCAGTTACTCGAGTGCAAACACTGAAGCTTTCTTT. Amino acids: CASSYSSANTEAFF. This sequence joins TRBV6-5 and TRBJ1-1; D gene uncertain. Trimming stripped 0 bases from V and 2 bases from J, with 7 bases between. Germline V CDR1 and CDR2: MNHEY, SVGAGI. This CDR3 region has 14 residues.

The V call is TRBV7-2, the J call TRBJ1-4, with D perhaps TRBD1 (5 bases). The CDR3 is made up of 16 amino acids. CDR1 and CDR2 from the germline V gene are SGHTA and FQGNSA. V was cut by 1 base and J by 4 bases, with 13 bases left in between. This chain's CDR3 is CASSLDRRTLNEKLFF. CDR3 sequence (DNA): TGTGCCAGCAGCTTAGATCGGCGGACACTTAATGAAAAACTGTTTTTT. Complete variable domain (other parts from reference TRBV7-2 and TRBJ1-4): GAGVSQSPSNKVTEKGKDVELRCDPISGHTALYWYRQSLGQGLEFLIYFQGNSAPDKSGLPSDRFSAERTGGSVSTLTIQRTQQEDSAVYLCASSLDRRTLNEKLFFGSGTQLSVL.

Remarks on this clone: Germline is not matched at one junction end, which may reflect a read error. This CDR3 reads CTSSGRLSYEQYF. The CDR3 coding sequence is TGTACCAGCAGTGGCAGGTTGAGCTACGAGCAGTACTTC. V and J are TRBV28 and TRBJ2-7, with D unresolved. The CDR3 covers 13 residues. Per germline, CDR1 MDHEN and CDR2 SYDVKM.

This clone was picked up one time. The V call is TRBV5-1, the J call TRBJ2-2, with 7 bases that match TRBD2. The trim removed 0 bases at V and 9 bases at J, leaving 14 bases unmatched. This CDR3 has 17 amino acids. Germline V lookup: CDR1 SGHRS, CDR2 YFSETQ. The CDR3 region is CASSLAGSGVPGRELFF. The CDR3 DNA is TGCGCCAGCAGCTTGGCTGGCAGCGGGGTTCCTGGCCGGGAGCTGTTTTTT.

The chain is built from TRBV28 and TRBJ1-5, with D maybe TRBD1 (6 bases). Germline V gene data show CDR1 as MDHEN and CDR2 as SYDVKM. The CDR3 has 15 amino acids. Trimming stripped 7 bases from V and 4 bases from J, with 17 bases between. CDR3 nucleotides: TGTGCCAGCAACCCCGGGTCACAGGGAAATCAGCCCCAGCATTTT. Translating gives CASNPGSQGNQPQHF.

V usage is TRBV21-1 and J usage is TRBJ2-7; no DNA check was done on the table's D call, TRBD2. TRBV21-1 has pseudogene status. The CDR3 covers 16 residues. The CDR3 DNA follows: TGTGCCAGCAGCCAACCCAGACGGAGGGTCCCCTACGAGCAGTACTTC. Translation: CASSQPRRRVPYEQYF.

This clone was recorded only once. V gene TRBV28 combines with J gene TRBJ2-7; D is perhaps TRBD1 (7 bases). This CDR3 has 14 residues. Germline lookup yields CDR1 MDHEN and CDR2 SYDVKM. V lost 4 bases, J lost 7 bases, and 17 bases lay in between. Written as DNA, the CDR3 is TGTGCCAGCAGTTCACTAGCCCCGGACAGGGAGCAGTACTTC. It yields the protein CASSSLAPDREQYF.

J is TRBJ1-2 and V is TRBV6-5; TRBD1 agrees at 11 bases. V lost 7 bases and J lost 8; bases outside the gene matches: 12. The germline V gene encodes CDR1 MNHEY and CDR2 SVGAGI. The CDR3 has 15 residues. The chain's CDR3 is CASTPDRGRVGGYTF. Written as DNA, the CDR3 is TGTGCCAGCACCCCGGACAGGGGGCGCGTGGGCGGCTACACCTTC.

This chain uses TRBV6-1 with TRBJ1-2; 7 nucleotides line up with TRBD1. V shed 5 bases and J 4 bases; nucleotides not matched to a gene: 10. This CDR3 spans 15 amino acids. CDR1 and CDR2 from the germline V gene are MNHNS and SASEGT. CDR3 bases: TGTGCCAGCAGTATAAAATTCGGGGACAGCTATGGCTACACCTTC. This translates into CASSIKFGDSYGYTF.

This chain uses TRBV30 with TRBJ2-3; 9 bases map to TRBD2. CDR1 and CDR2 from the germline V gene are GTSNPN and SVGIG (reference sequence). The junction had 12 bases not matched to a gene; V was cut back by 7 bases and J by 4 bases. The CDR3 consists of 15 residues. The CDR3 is CAYEVGTSKSDTQYF. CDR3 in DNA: TGTGCCTACGAAGTCGGGACTAGCAAGTCAGATACGCAGTATTTT.

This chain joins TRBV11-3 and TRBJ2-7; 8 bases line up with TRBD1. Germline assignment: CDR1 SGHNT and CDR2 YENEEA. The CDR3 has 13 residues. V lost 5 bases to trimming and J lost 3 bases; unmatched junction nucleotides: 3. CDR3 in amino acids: CASSKTGGYEQYF. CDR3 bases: TGTGCCAGCAGCAAAACAGGGGGCTACGAGCAGTACTTC.

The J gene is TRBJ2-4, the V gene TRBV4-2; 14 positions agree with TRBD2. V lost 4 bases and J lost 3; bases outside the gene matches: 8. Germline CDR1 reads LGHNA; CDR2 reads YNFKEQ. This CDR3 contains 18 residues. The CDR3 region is CASSPGTSGSLGKNIQYF. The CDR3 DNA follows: TGTGCCAGCAGCCCAGGGACTAGCGGGAGTCTGGGCAAAAACATTCAGTACTTC.

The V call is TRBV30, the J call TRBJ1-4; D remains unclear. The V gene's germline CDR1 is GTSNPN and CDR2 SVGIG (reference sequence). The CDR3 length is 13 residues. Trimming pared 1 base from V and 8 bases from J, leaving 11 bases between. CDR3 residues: CAWSGQASEKLFF. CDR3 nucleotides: TGTGCCTGGAGTGGGCAGGCCAGCGAAAAACTGTTTTTT.

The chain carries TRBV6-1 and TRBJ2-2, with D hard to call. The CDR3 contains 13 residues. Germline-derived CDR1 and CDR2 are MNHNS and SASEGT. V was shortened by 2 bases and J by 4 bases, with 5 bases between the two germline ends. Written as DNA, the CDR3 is TGTGCCAGCAGTGAATTATTCACCGGGGAGCTGTTTTTT. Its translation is CASSELFTGELFF.